The source of this T cell receptor beta chain is a study of response to subunit inactivated influenza vaccine. Trimming took off 2 bases at V and 0 bases at J, with 11 bases between the two ends. The CDR3 has 15 amino acids. Germline CDR1 reads MDHEN; CDR2 reads SYDVKM. The table lists this clonotype with a few counts. TCRdb reanalysed the RT-PCR reads using MiXCR and keeps one entry per CDR3 protein. The sample includes approximately 700,000 distinct CDR3 sequences, about 15% of them seen just once. The source of this sequence is a man aged 50-60 years who received an inactivated influenza vaccine. The starting material was PBMCs from blood, obtained 14 days before vaccination. This chain uses TRBV28 with TRBJ2-7, with a possible D match to TRBD1 (6 bases). The CDR3 coding sequence is TGTGCCAGCAGTTTAACGTGGGACATCTCCTACGAGCAGTACTTC. Amino acids: CASSLTWDISYEQYF. Using reference TRBV28 and TRBJ2-7 for the parts outside the CDR3, the full variable domain is DVKVTQSSRYLVKRTGEKVFLECVQDMDHENMFWYRQDPGLGLRLIYFSYDVKMKEKGDIPEGYSVSREKKERFSLILESASTNQTSMYLCASSLTWDISYEQYFGPGTRLTVT.